A selection of T cell receptor beta chains follows, all from one sample in a study of memory CD4+ T cells and cytomegalovirus serostatus. Only in-frame clones appear in the TCRdb table, and some are missing; sequencing was by immunoSEQ multiplex PCR. The data hold approximately 44,000 clones, with 76% observed a single time. Material: memory CD4+ T cells from blood. The receptors were gathered from an adult in good health and CMV-seronegative. CDR3s include the opening cysteine and the closing phenylalanine or tryptophan. A D gene is named only where the DNA matches it firmly. Only some rows state a clone size, as once, few, many or a class for expanded clones.

.,11,TRBJ2-5,TRBV2,.,CASSLQETQYF,TGTGCCAGCAGTTTACAAGAGACCCAGTACTTC
once,15,TRBJ1-1,TRBV19,.,CASSFQGRVEAEAFF,TGTGCCAGTAGTTTCCAGGGAAGGGTAGAGGCTGAAGCTTTCTTT
.,17,TRBJ1-2,TRBV25-1,TRBD1,CASSESTGGQPGYGYTF,TGTGCCAGCAGTGAATCCACAGGGGGCCAACCCGGATATGGCTACACCTTC
.,16,TRBJ2-1,TRBV10-3,TRBD1,CAISARTGQGYNEQFF,TGTGCCATCAGCGCCCGTACGGGACAGGGTTACAATGAGCAGTTCTTC
.,15,TRBJ2-4,TRBV6-1,.,CASSEAGPAKNIQYF,TGTGCCAGCAGTGAAGCTGGTCCAGCCAAAAACATTCAGTACTTC
.,12,TRBJ2-1,TRBV2,.,CASSGGWAEQFF,TGTGCCAGCAGTGGAGGATGGGCTGAGCAGTTCTTC
.,15,TRBJ1-6,TRBV2,.,CASRRWGDVYSPLHF,TGTGCCAGCAGGAGGTGGGGGGATGTCTATTCACCCCTCCACTTT
.,11,TRBJ1-2,TRBV2,.,CASTPDYGYTF,TGTGCCAGCACGCCAGACTATGGCTACACCTTC
.,15,TRBJ1-3,TRBV18,.,CASSPDGDSGNTIYF,TGTGCCAGCTCACCCGACGGAGACTCTGGAAACACCATATATTTT
.,14,TRBJ1-2,TRBV15,.,CATSGLDRNYGYTF,TGTGCCACCAGCGGACTCGACAGGAACTATGGCTACACCTTC
once,17,TRBJ2-3,TRBV14,TRBD2,CASSQDRGSGGTDTQYF,TGTGCCAGCAGCCAAGATCGTGGTAGCGGGGGCACAGATACGCAGTATTTT
.,14,TRBJ2-7,TRBV7-8,.,CASSSLAPTYEQYF,TGTGCCAGCAGCTCCCTAGCGCCTACCTACGAGCAGTACTTC
.,15,TRBJ2-5,TRBV9,TRBD2,CASSVGLAGGETQYF,TGTGCCAGCAGCGTAGGACTAGCGGGAGGTGAGACCCAGTACTTC
.,15,TRBJ1-2,TRBV7-9,.,CASSLVGAGGYGYTF,TGTGCCAGCAGCTTAGTGGGTGCGGGAGGCTATGGCTACACCTTC
.,14,TRBJ2-3,TRBV29-1,.,CSVDNGISTDTQYF,TGCAGCGTTGACAACGGAATAAGCACAGATACGCAGTATTTT
.,16,TRBJ2-5,TRBV5-1,.,CASSFGAGGSGETQYF,TGCGCCAGCAGCTTTGGAGCCGGGGGATCGGGGGAGACCCAGTACTTC
.,13,TRBJ2-7,TRBV5-1,TRBD1,CASSSLTGAEQYF,TGCGCCAGCAGCTCCCTCACAGGGGCGGAGCAGTACTTC
.,16,TRBJ1-6,TRBV6-6,.,CASTIRSGGQYSPLHF,TGTGCCAGCACCATTAGGAGTGGGGGACAATATTCACCCCTCCACTTT
once,15,TRBJ2-2,TRBV6-6,.,CASSLGGGLSGELFF,TGTGCCAGCAGTTTGGGGGGGGGCCTCTCCGGGGAGCTGTTTTTT
once,16,TRBJ2-3,TRBV30,TRBD2,CAWRRGTSGVADTQYF,TGTGCCTGGAGGCGTGGGACTAGCGGGGTGGCAGATACGCAGTATTTT
.,13,TRBJ1-1,TRBV10-3,TRBD1,CAIRRTGWTEAFF,TGTGCCATCAGGAGGACAGGGTGGACTGAAGCTTTCTTT
few,15,TRBJ2-3,TRBV19,.,CASSMAALKTDTQYF,TGTGCCAGTAGTATGGCGGCTTTGAAGACAGATACGCAGTATTTT
.,16,TRBJ2-2,TRBV19,TRBD2,CASSIGSGGSSGELFF,TGTGCCAGTAGTATCGGTAGCGGGGGGTCATCCGGGGAGCTGTTTTTT
.,16,TRBJ1-1,TRBV11-3,.,CASSLDARGKDTEAFF,TGTGCCAGCAGCTTAGATGCCAGGGGAAAAGACACTGAAGCTTTCTTT
.,15,TRBJ2-7,TRBV23-1,TRBD1,CASQSCDRGGGEQYF,TGCGCCAGCCAGTCCTGTGACAGGGGTGGGGGCGAGCAGTACTTC
.,12,TRBJ2-7,TRBV19,.,CASSIGGYEQYF,TGTGCCAGTAGTATTGGAGGGTACGAGCAGTACTTC
few,14,TRBJ1-2,TRBV6-6,.,CASSYLGSQYGYTF,TGTGCCAGCAGTTATCTCGGGTCCCAGTATGGCTACACCTTC